The clone carrying this T cell receptor (beta chain) has just a few counts. Under the authors' procedure: Cell counts per sample came from amplifying reference gene primers. TCRdb keeps only in-frame clones here, not all; method: immunoSEQ multiplex PCR. Clone size and V and J calls were adopted from that table, with D and trimming inferred from the DNA. The sample has 130,000 to 150,000 clones; 75% to 85% are singletons. The data were taken from a study of blood T cell repertoires in COVID-19. The wider study: Specimens from acute and convalescent COVID-19 originated in the United States, Italy and Spain. Sample material is recorded as cDNA or gDNA derived from T cells, B-cell-depleted T cells, or PBMCs.

V shed 4 bases and J 2 bases; nucleotides not matched to a gene: 2. Germline values: CDR1 SNHLY, CDR2 FYNNEI. The CDR3 contains 14 residues. The material sequenced was peripheral blood. The chain combines TRBV2 with TRBJ2-7, with TRBD1 matching over 10 bases. The receptor was isolated from a human donor with acute or convalescent COVID-19. The donor label of this sample is uncertain. The chain's CDR3 is CASSVDRGTYEQYF. CDR3 nucleotides: TGTGCCAGCAGTGTGGACAGGGGGACCTACGAGCAGTACTTC. Full variable domain (missing parts from reference TRBV2 and TRBJ2-7): EPEVTQTPSHQVTQMGQEVILRCVPISNHLYFYWYRQILGQKVEFLVSFYNNEISEKSEIFDDQFSVERPDGSNFTLKIRSTKLEDSAMYFCASSVDRGTYEQYFGPGTRLTVT.